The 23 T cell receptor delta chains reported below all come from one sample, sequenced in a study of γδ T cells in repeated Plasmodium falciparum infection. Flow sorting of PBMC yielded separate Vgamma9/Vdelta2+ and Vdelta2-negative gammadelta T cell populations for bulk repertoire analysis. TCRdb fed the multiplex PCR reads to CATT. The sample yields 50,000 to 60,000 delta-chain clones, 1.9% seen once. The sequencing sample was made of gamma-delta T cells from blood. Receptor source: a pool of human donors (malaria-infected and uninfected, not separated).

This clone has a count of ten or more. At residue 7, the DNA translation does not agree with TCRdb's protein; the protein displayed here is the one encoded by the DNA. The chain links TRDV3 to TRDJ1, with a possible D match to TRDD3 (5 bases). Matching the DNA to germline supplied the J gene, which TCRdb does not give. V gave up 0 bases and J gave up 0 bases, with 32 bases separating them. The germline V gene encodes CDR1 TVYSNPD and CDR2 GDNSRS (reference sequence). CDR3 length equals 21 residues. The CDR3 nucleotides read TGTGCCTTTAGCTCCCATGGTATGAGGGGTCGTTTCGGGGGGTACACCGATAAACTCATCTTT. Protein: CAFSSHGMRGRFGGYTDKLIF.

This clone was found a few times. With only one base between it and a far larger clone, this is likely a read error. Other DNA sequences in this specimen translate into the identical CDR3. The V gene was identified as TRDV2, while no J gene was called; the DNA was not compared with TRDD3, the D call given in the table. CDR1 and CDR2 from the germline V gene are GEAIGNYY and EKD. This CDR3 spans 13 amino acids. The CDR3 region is CACEGIGTDKLIF. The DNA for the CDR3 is TGTGCCTGTGAGGGGATCGGCACCGATAAACTAATCTTT.

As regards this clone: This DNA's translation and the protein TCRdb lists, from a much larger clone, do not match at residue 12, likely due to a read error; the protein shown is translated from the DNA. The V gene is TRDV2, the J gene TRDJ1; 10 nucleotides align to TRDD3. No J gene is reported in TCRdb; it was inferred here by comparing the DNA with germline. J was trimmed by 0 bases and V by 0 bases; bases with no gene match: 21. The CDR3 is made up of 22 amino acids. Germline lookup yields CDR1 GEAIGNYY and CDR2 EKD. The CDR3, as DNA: TGTGCCTGTGACACCGTCGTATACACTGGGGGATTCCCCGAAAAGTACACCGATAAACTCATCTTT. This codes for CACDTVVYTGGFPEKYTDKLIF.

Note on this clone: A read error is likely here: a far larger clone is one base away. CDR3 sequence reads: CALGELQLPTMRVLGIRERANLEYLYTDKLIF. Written as DNA, the CDR3 is TGTGCTCTTGGGGAACTACAACTTCCTACTATGAGGGTGTTGGGGATACGCGAGAGGGCAAATCTGGAGTACTTGTACACCGATAAACTCATCTTT. This rearrangement joins TRDV1 to TRDJ1; D is possibly TRDD3 (9 bases). Assignment of the J gene here rests on matching the DNA to germline, because TCRdb gives none. CDR3 length: 32 amino acids. The V end lost 0 bases, the J end lost 0 bases, and 59 bases lay between the germline ends. Germline CDR1 is TSWWSYY and CDR2 is QGS.

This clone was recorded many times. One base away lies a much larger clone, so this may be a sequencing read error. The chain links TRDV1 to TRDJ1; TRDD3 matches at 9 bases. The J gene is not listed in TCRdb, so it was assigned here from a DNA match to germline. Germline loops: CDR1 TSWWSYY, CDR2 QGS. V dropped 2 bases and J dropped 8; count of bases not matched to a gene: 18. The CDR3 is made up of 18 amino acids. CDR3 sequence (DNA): TGTGCTCTTGGGGAATGGGGCCCCTTCAGGACTGGGGGAGACAAACTCATCTTT. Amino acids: CALGEWGPFRTGGDKLIF.

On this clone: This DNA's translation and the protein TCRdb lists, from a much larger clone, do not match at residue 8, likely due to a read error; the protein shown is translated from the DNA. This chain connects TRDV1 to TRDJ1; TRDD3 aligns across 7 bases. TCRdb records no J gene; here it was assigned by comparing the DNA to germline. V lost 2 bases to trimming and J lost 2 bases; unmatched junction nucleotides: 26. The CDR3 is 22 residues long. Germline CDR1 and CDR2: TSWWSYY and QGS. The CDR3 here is CALGERRRPTGGGSPPTDKLIF. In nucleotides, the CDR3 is TGTGCTCTTGGGGAAAGGCGGCGGCCTACTGGAGGGGGATCTCCACCTACCGATAAACTCATCTTT.

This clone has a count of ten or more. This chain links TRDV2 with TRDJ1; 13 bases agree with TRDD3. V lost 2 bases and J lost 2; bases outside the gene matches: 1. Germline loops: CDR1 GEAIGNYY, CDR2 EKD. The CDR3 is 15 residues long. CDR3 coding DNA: TGTGCCTGTGACAAACTGGGGGATACGACCGATAAACTCATCTTT. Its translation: CACDKLGDTTDKLIF.

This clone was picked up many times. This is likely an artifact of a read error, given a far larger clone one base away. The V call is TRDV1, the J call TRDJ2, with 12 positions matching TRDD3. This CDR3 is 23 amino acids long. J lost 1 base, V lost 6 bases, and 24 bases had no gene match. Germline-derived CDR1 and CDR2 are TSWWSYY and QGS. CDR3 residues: CALGKGLGLPHWGIPVLTAQLFF. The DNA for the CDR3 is TGTGCTCTTGGAAAAGGATTAGGCCTACCGCACTGGGGGATACCGGTTTTGACAGCACAACTCTTCTTT.

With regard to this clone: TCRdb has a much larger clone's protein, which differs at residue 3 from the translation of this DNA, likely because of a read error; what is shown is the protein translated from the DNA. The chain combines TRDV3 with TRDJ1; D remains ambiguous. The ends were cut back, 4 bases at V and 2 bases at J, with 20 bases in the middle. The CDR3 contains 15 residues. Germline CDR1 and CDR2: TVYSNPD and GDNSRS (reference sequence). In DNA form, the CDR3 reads TGTGCCTATGCCCGTGAGGGCCCTGGAACCGATAAACTCATCTTT. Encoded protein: CAYAREGPGTDKLIF.

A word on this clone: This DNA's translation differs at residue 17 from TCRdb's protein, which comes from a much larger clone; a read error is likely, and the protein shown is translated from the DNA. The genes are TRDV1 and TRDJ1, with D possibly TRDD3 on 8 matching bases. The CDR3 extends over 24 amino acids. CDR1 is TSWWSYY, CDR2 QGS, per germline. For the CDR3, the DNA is TGTGCCCTGGGCAAATTCCTACTTCTCCCCTGGGGGACAAAAATCCCGAGTTACACCGATAAACTCATCTTT. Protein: CALGKFLLLPWGTKIPSYTDKLIF.

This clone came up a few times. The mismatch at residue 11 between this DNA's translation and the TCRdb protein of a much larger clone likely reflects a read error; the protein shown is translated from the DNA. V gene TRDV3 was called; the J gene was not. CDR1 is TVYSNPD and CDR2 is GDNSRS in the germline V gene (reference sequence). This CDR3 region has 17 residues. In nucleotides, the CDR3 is TGTGCCTCTACTTCTTCCCGGCTTCACACCCGCACCGATAAGCTCATCTTT. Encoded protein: CASTSSRLHTRTDKLIF.

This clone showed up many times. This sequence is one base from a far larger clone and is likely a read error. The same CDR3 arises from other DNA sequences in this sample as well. The CDR3 protein is CAFKEGPESLPTRSDKLIF. CDR3 coding DNA: TGTGCCTTCAAAGAAGGGCCCGAGAGCCTTCCTACGAGGTCCGATAAACTCATCTTT. J is TRDJ1 and V is TRDV3; 9 bases fit TRDD2. The V gene end was trimmed by 3 bases and the J gene end by 3 bases; junction bases not matched to a gene: 23. This CDR3 has 19 amino acids. CDR1 is TVYSNPD and CDR2 is GDNSRS in the germline V gene (reference sequence).

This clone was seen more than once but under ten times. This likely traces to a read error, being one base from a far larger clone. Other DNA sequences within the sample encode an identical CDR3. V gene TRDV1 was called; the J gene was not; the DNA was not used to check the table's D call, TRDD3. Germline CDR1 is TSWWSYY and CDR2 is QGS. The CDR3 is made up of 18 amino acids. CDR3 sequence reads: CALGEHLWKIWGTDKLIF. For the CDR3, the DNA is TGTGCTCTTGGGGAACATCTATGGAAGATTTGGGGGACCGATAAGCTCATCTTT.

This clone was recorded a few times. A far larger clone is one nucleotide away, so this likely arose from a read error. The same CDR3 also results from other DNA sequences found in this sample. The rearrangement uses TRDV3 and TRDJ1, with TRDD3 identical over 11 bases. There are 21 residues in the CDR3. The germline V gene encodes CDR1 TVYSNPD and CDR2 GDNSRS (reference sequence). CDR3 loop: CAFTYPSYWGIASLYTDKLIF. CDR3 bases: TGTGCCTTTACCTACCCCTCCTACTGGGGGATAGCATCCTTGTACACCGATAAACTAATCTTT.

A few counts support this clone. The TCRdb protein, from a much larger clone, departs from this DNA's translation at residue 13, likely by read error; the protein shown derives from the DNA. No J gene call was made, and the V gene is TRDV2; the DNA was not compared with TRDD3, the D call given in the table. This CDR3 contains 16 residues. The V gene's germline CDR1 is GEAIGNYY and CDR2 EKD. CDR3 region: CACDIVGTLVTDNLIF. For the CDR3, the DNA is TGTGCCTGTGACATCGTAGGGACCCTGGTTACCGATAACCTCATCTTT.

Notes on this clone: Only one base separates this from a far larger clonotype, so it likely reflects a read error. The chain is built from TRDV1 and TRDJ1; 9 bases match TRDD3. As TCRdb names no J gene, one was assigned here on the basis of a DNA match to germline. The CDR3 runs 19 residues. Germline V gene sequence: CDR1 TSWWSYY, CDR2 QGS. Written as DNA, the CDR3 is TGTGCTCTTGGGGAACTAGGGTACTGGGGGAGATTGTACACCGATACACTCATCTTT. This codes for CALGELGYWGRLYTDTLIF.

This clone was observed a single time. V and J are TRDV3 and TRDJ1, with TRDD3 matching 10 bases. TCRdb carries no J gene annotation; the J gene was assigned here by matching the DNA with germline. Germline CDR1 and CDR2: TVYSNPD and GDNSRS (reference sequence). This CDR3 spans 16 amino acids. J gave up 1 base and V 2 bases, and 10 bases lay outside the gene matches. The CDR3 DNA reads TGTGCCTTTCGAGGTTACTGGGGGATCCCCACCGATAAACTCATCTTT. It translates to CAFRGYWGIPTDKLIF.

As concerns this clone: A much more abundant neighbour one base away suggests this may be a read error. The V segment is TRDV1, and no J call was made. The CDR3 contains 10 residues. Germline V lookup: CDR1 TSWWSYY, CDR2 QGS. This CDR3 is CALGASVLIF. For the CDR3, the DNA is TGTGCTCTTGGGGCAAGTGTACTTATCTTT.

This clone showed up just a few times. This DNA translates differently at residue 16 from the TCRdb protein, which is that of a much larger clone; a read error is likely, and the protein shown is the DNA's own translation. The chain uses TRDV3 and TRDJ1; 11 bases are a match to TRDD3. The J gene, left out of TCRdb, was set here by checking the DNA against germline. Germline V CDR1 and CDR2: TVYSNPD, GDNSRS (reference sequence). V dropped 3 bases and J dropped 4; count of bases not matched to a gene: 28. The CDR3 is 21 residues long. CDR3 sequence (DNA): TGTGCCTTCCCGCGGGGCCTTCCCCGAAACTGGGGGATAGTAGCGAACGATAAACTCATCTTT. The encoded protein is CAFPRGLPRNWGIVANDKLIF.

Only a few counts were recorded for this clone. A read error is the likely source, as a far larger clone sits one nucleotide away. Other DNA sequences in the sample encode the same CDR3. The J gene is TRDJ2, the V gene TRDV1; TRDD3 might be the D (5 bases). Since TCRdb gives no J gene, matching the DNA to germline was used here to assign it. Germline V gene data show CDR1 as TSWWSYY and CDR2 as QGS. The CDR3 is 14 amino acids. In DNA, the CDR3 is TGCGCTCTTGGGGCCCGACTCCGGAGAGCACAACTCTTCTTT. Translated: CALGARLRRAQLFF.

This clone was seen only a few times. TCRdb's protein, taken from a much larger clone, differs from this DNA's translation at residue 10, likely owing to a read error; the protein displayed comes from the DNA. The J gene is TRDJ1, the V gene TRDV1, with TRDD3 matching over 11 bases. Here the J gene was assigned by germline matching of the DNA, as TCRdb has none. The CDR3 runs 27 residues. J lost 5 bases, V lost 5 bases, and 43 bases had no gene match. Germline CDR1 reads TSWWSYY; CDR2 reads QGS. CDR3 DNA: TGTGCTCTTGGGCGACGCTTTGCCCTCACAGACTTGCAGTACTGGGGGATATCTTTTAGTCCCCTGGATAAACTCATCTTT. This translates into CALGRRFALTDLQYWGISFSPLDKLIF.

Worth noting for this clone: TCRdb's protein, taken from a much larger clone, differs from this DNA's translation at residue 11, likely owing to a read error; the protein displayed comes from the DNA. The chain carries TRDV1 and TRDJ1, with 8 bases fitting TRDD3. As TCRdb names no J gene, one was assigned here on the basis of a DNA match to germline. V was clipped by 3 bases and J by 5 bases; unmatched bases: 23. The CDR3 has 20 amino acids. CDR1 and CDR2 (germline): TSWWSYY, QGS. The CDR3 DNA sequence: TGTGCTCTTGGGGATTTCCAGTACTGGGGGGTATCGCATATGCAGGATAAACTCATCTTT. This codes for CALGDFQYWGVSHMQDKLIF.

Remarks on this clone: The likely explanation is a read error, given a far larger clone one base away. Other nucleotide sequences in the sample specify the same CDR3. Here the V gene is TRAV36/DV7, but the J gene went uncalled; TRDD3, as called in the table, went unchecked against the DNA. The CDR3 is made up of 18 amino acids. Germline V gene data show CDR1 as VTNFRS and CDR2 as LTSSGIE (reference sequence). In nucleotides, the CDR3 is TGTGCTGTGGAGGATGTTCCCCGTACTGGGGGATTATCCGATAAGCTCATCTTT. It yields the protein CAVEDVPRTGGLSDKLIF.